The 15 T cell receptor beta chains below come from one sample, sequenced in a study of blood T cell repertoires in COVID-19. Clones were sequenced by immunoSEQ multiplex PCR, and TCRdb holds only the in-frame ones, with some missing. The sample contains about 180,000 clones, about 80% of which appear only once. Sequencing input: peripheral blood. The source of these receptors is a man in his 70s with active or convalescent COVID-19.

The genes are TRBV6-5 and TRBJ2-3, with 7 bases that match TRBD1. This CDR3 contains 14 residues. The trim removed 6 bases at V and 0 bases at J, leaving 3 bases unmatched. Germline-derived CDR1 and CDR2 are MNHEY and SVGAGI. DNA of the CDR3: TGTGCCAGCAGGGCAGGGGGTAGCACAGATACGCAGTATTTT. Its translation is CASRAGGSTDTQYF.

The chain uses TRBV5-1 and TRBJ1-3; no firm D call. The CDR3 spans 14 residues. Germline CDR1 and CDR2: SGHRS and YFSETQ. Deletions cut 4 bases from V and 0 bases from J, with 8 bases between. The CDR3 spells CASSPTDSGNTIYF. CDR3 coding DNA: TGCGCCAGCAGCCCCACAGACTCTGGAAACACCATATATTTT.

The chain joins TRBV7-9 to TRBJ1-1; 7 nucleotides line up with TRBD1. This CDR3 contains 16 residues. V trimming: 3 bases; J trimming: 3 bases; junction bases outside the gene matches: 10. The germline V gene encodes CDR1 SEHNR and CDR2 FQNEAQ (reference sequence). The CDR3 DNA reads as TGTGCCAGCAGCTTGCATAAGGGGGCTGGGGACACTGAAGCTTTCTTT. Translating gives CASSLHKGAGDTEAFF.

The chain uses TRBV4-2 and TRBJ1-4; 7 bases agree with TRBD1. Germline V gives CDR1 LGHNA, CDR2 YNFKEQ. The V and J ends lost 1 base and 2 bases, in that order; junction bases with no gene match: 1. There are 15 residues in the CDR3. The CDR3 sequence: CASSQVQGTNEKLFF. DNA of the CDR3: TGTGCCAGCAGCCAAGTACAGGGGACTAATGAAAAACTGTTTTTT.

The V and J genes are TRBV6-1 and TRBJ2-3, with D possibly TRBD2 on 7 matching bases. Germline V lookup: CDR1 MNHNS, CDR2 SASEGT. The CDR3 extends over 15 amino acids. V was pared by 2 bases and J by 10 bases, with 19 bases between. CDR3 nucleotide sequence: TGTGCCAGCAGTGAAAGGGGGAGGGTCTTTGTTTCGCAGTATTTT. Protein sequence: CASSERGRVFVSQYF.

The CDR3 is CASSPPQRGGRREQFF. CDR3 in DNA: TGTGCCAGCAGCCCCCCTCAGCGGGGGGGCCGAAGGGAGCAGTTCTTC. The chain employs TRBV3-1 (or the pseudogene TRBV3-2) and TRBJ2-1, with 10 bases matching TRBD2. CDR1 is LGHDT and CDR2 is YNNKEL in the germline V gene (reference sequence). The CDR3 contains 16 residues. Unmatched junction bases numbered 13, after V lost 4 bases and J lost 10 bases.

The chain links TRBV5-1 to TRBJ2-2; the D is unclear. Germline assignment: CDR1 SGHRS and CDR2 YFSETQ. This CDR3 is built from 11 residues. With 3 bases removed from V and 8 bases from J, the gap between germline ends came to 5 bases. The DNA for the CDR3 is TGCGCCAGCAGCTCCCAAGGGGAGCTGTTTTTT. It yields the protein CASSSQGELFF.

The V call is TRBV25-1, the J call TRBJ1-6; no firm D call. This CDR3 is built from 12 residues. In germline, CDR1 is MGHDK, CDR2 SYGVNS. Deletions cut 5 bases from V and 6 bases from J, with 5 bases between. The CDR3 DNA is TGTGCCAGCAGTAGGAGTAATTCACCCCTCCACTTT. Protein product: CASSRSNSPLHF.

CDR3 nucleotide sequence: TGTGCCAGCAGCTTGCAGGGGGGTTTGGGTGAAGCTTTCTTT. Amino acids: CASSLQGGLGEAFF. The chain is built from TRBV5-5 and TRBJ1-1; 7 nucleotides match TRBD1. The trim removed 1 base at V and 7 bases at J, leaving 7 bases unmatched. The CDR3 is 14 residues long. Germline-derived CDR1 and CDR2 are SGHKS and YYEKEE (reference sequence). Together with reference TRBV5-5 and TRBJ1-1, the CDR3 gives the full variable domain: DAGVTQSPTHLIKTRGQQVTLRCSPISGHKSVSWYQQVLGQGPQFIFQYYEKEERGRGNFPDRFSARQFPNYSSELNVNALLLGDSALYLCASSLQGGLGEAFFGQGTRLTVV.

The rearrangement joins TRBV28 to TRBJ2-7; 10 bases are shared with TRBD1. Germline CDR1 is MDHEN and CDR2 is SYDVKM. The CDR3 has 14 residues. The trim removed 3 bases at V and 4 bases at J, leaving 3 bases unmatched. CDR3 residues: CASSLGQGLYEQYF. For the CDR3, the DNA is TGTGCCAGCAGTTTGGGACAGGGGCTTTACGAGCAGTACTTC.

This clone has just a few counts. V usage is TRBV6-2 or TRBV6-3 and J usage is TRBJ1-1; D not resolved. V gave up 0 bases and J gave up 4 bases, with 12 bases separating them. This CDR3 has 15 residues. Per the germline V gene, CDR1 is MNHEY and CDR2 is SVGEGT. CDR3 nucleotides: TGTGCCAGCAGTTACTCGGGCAGAGGGATCACTGAAGCTTTCTTT. This encodes CASSYSGRGITEAFF.

The rearrangement joins TRBV18 to TRBJ1-2; D gene ambiguous. Germline V gives CDR1 KGHSH, CDR2 LQKENI. The CDR3 is made up of 18 amino acids. The V and J ends lost 4 bases and 6 bases respectively, with 27 bases between them. CDR3 bases: TGTGCCAGCTCACAAAATCTGAGATCTGAGAGGGTTATGGATGGCTACACCTTC. Its translation is CASSQNLRSERVMDGYTF. The variable domain in full, completed from reference TRBV18 and TRBJ1-2, reads NAGVMQNPRHLVRRRGQEARLRCSPMKGHSHVYWYRQLPEEGLKFMVYLQKENIIDESGMPKERFSAEFPKEGPSILRIQQVVRGDSAAYFCASSQNLRSERVMDGYTFGSGTRLTVV.

This clone has a handful of counts. This chain uses TRBV11-3 with TRBJ2-1, with 10 bases matching TRBD2. Unmatched junction bases numbered 12, after V lost 5 bases and J lost 8 bases. The germline gives CDR1 SGHNT, CDR2 YENEEA. CDR3 length: 16 residues. This CDR3 reads CASSPQREGPVDEQFF. CDR3 sequence (DNA): TGTGCCAGCAGCCCTCAGCGGGAGGGCCCCGTCGATGAGCAGTTCTTC.

The rearrangement links TRBV6-1 to TRBJ1-6; D call uncertain. The CDR3 spans 14 residues. In germline, CDR1 is MNHNS, CDR2 SASEGT. Trimming removed 2 bases at V and 10 bases at J, with 12 bases between. The CDR3 protein is CASSELFSRSPLHF. CDR3 DNA sequence: TGTGCCAGCAGTGAACTTTTTTCCCGGTCACCCCTCCACTTT.

This clone has just one count. The chain links TRBV9 to TRBJ2-3, with TRBD2 matching over 8 bases. Germline CDR1 and CDR2: SGDLS and YYNGEE. CDR3 length: 16 amino acids. Trimming removed 0 bases from V and 2 bases from J; junction bases left unmatched: 5. The CDR3 DNA is TGTGCCAGCAGCGTAGTGGGTAGCGGGAACACAGATACGCAGTATTTT. As protein: CASSVVGSGNTDTQYF. Combining the CDR3 with reference TRBV9 and TRBJ2-3 gives the whole variable domain DSGVTQTPKHLITATGQRVTLRCSPRSGDLSVYWYQQSLDQGLQFLIQYYNGEERAKGNILERFSAQQFPDLHSELNLSSLELGDSALYFCASSVVGSGNTDTQYFGPGTRLTVL.